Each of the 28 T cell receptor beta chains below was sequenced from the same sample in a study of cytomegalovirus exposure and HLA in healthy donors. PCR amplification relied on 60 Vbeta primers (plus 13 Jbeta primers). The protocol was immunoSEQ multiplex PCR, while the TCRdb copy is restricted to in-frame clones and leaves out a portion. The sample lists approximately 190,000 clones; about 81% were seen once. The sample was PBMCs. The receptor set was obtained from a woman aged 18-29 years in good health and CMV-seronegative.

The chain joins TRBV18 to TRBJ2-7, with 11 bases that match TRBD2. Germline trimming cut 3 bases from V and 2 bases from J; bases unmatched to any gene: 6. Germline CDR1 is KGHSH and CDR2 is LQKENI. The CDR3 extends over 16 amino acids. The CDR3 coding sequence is TGTGCCAGCTCACCGGGACTAGCGGAAACAACCTACGAGCAGTACTTC. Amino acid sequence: CASSPGLAETTYEQYF.

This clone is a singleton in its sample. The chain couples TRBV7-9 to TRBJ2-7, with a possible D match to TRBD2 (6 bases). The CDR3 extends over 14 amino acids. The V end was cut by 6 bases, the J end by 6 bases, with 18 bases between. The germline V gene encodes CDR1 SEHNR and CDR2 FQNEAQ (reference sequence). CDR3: CASRPLGRDSEQYF. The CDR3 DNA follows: TGTGCCAGCAGGCCCCTTGGACGGGACTCCGAGCAGTACTTC.

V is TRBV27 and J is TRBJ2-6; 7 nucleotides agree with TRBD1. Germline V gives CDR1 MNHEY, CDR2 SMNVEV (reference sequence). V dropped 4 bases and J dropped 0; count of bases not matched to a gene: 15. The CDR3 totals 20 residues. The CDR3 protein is CASSWVGNRGGSSGANVLTF. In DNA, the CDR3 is TGTGCCAGCAGTTGGGTGGGGAACAGGGGTGGGAGCTCTGGGGCCAACGTCCTGACTTTC.

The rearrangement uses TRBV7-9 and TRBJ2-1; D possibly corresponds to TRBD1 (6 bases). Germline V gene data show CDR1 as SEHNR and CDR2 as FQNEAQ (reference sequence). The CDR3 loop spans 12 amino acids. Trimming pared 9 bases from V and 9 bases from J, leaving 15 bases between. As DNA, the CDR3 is TGTGCCAGTCTACAGGGTGAAAGTGAGCAGTTCTTC. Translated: CASLQGESEQFF. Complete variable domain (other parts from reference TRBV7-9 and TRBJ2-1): DTGVSQNPRHKITKRGQNVTFRCDPISEHNRLYWYRQTLGQGPEFLTYFQNEAQLEKSRLLSDRFSAERPKGSFSTLEIQRTEQGDSAMYLCASLQGESEQFFGPGTRLTVL.

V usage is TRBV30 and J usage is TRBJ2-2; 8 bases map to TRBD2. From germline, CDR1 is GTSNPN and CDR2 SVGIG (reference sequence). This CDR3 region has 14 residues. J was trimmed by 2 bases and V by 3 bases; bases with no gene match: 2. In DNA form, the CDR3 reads TGTGCCTGGAGGGGACTAGTAAACACCGGGGAGCTGTTTTTT. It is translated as CAWRGLVNTGELFF.

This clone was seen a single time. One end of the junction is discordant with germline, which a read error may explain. CDR3 loop: CASRLKPGQNSPLHF. The DNA for the CDR3 is TGTGCCAGCAGACTAAAACCCGGACAGAATTCACCCCTTCACTTT. The V and J genes are TRBV7-9 and TRBJ1-6; maybe TRBD1 (6 bases). The CDR3 consists of 15 residues. CDR1 is SEHNR and CDR2 is FQNEAQ in the germline V gene (reference sequence).

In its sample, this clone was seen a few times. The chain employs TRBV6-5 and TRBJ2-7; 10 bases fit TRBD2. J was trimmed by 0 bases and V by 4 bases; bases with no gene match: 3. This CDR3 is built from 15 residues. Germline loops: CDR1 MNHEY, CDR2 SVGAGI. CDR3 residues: CASSLAGGSSYEQYF. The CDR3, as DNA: TGTGCCAGCAGTTTAGCGGGGGGTTCCTCCTACGAGCAGTACTTC.

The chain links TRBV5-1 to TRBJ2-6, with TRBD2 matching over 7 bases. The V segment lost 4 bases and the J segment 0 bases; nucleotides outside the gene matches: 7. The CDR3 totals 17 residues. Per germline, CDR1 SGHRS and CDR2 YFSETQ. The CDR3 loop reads CASSLGLSFSGANVLTF. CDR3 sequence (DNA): TGCGCCAGCAGCCTGGGACTATCCTTCTCTGGGGCCAACGTCCTGACTTTC.

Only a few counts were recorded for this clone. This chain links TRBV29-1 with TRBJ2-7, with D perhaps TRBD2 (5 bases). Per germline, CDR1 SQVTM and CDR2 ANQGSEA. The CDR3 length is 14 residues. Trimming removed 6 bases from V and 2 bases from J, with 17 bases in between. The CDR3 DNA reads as TGCAGCGTCCGGGGAACCAAGAGCCCCTACGAGCAGTACTTC. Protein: CSVRGTKSPYEQYF.

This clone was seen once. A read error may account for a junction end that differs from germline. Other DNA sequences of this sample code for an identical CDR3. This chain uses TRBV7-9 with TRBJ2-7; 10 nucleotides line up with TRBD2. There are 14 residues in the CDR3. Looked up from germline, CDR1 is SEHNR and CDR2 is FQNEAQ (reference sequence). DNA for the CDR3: TGCGCCAGCAGCTCGAGCGGGGGGGACTACGAGCAGTACTTC. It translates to CASSSSGGDYEQYF.

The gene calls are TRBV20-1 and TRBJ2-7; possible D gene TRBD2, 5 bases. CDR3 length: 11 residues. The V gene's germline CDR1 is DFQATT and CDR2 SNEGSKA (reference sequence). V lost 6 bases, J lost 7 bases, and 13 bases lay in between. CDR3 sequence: CSAWGAVEQYF. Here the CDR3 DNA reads TGCAGTGCGTGGGGAGCGGTTGAGCAGTACTTC.

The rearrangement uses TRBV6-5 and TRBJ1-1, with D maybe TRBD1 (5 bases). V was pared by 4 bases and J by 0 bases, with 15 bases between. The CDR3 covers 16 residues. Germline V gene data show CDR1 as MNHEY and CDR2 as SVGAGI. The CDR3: CASSSLTDKLNTEAFF. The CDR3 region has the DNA TGTGCCAGCAGTTCTCTTACGGACAAGTTGAACACTGAAGCTTTCTTT.

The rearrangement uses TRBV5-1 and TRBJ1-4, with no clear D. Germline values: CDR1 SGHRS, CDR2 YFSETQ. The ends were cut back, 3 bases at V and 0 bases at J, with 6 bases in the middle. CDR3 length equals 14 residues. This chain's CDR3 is CASSSLATNEKLFF. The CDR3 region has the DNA TGCGCCAGCAGCTCCCTTGCAACTAATGAAAAACTGTTTTTT.

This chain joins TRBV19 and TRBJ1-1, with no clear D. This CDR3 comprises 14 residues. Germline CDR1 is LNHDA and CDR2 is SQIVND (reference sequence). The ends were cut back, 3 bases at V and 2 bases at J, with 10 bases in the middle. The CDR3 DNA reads TGTGCCAGTAGTATTTCGGGAGCCAACACTGAAGCTTTCTTT. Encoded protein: CASSISGANTEAFF.

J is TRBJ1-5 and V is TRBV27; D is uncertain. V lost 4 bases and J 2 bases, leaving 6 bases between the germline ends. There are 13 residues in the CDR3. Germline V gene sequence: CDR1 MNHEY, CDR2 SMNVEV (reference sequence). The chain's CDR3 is CASSWAGNQPQHF. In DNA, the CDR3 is TGTGCCAGCAGTTGGGCAGGCAATCAGCCCCAGCATTTT.

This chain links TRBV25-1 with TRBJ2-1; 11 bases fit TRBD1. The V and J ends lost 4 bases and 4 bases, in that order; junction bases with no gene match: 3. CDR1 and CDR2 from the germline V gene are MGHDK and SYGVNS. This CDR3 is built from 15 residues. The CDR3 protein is CASSAGTGGYNEQFF. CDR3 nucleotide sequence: TGTGCCAGCAGTGCGGGGACAGGGGGGTACAATGAGCAGTTCTTC.

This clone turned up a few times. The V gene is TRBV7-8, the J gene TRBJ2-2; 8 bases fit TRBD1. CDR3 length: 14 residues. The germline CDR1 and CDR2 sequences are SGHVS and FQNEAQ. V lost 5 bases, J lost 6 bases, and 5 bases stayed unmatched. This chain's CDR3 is CASSVVTGAGELFF. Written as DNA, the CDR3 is TGTGCCAGCAGCGTCGTGACAGGGGCCGGGGAGCTGTTTTTT.

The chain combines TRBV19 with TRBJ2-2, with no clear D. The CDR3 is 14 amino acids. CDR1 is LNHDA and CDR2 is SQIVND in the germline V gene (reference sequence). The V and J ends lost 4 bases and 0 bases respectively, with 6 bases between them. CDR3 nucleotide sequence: TGTGCCAGTAGTAGGGCTTCGAACACCGGGGAGCTGTTTTTT. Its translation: CASSRASNTGELFF. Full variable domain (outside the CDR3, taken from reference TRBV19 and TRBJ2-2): DGGITQSPKYLFRKEGQNVTLSCEQNLNHDAMYWYRQDPGQGLRLIYYSQIVNDFQKGDIAEGYSVSREKKESFPLTVTSAQKNPTAFYLCASSRASNTGELFFGEGSRLTVL.

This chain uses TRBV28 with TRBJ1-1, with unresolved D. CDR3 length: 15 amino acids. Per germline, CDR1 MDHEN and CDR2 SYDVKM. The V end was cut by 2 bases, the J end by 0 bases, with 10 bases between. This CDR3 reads CASSLPGGMNTEAFF. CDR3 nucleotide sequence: TGTGCCAGCAGTTTACCAGGAGGTATGAACACTGAAGCTTTCTTT.

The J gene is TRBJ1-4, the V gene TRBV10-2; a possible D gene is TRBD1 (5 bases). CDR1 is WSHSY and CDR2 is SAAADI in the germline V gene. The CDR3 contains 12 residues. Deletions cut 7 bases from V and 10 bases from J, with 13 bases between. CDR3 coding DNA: TGCGCCAGCACTCAGGGAACTGGAAAACTGTTTTTT. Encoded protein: CASTQGTGKLFF.

The CDR3: CASSPGGLYGYTF. CDR3 coding DNA: TGTGCCAGCAGTCCCGGAGGTTTATATGGCTACACCTTC. The rearrangement links TRBV6-5 to TRBJ1-2; D unclear. Trimming removed 5 bases from V and 5 bases from J, with 12 bases in between. Germline V gene sequence: CDR1 MNHEY, CDR2 SVGAGI. The CDR3 covers 13 residues.

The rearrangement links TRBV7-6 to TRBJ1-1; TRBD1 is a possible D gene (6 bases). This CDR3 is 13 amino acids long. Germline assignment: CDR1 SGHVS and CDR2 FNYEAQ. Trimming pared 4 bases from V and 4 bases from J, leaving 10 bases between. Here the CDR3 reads CASSYSGATEAFF. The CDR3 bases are TGTGCCAGCAGCTATTCAGGGGCCACTGAAGCTTTCTTT.

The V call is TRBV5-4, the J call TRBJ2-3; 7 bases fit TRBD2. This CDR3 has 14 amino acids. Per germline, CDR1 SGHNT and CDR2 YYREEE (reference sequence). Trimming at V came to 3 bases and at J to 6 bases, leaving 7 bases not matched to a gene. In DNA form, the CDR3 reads TGTGCCAGCAGCTCCCAGGGCGGGGGTGATACGCAGTATTTT. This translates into CASSSQGGGDTQYF. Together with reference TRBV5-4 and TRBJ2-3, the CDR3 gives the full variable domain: ETGVTQSPTHLIKTRGQQVTLRCSSQSGHNTVSWYQQALGQGPQFIFQYYREEENGRGNFPPRFSGLQFPNYSSELNVNALELDDSALYLCASSSQGGGDTQYFGPGTRLTVL.

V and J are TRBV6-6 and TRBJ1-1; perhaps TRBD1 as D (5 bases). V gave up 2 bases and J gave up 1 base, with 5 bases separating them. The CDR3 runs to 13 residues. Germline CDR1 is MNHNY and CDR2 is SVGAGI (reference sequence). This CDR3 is CASSYGQNTEAFF. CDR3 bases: TGTGCCAGCAGTTACGGACAGAACACTGAAGCTTTCTTT.

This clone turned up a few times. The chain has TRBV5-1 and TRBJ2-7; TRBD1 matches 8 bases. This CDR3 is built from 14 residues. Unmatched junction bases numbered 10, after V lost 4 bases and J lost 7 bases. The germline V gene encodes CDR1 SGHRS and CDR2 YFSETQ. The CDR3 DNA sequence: TGCGCCAGCAGCCTCGGACAGGGTCCAAGGGAGCAGTACTTC. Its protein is CASSLGQGPREQYF.

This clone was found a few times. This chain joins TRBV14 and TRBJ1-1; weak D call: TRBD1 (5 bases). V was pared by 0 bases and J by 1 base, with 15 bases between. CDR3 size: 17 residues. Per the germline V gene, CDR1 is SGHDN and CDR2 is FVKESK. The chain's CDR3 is CASSQDPGGRRNTEAFF. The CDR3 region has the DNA TGTGCCAGCAGCCAAGATCCGGGGGGAAGAAGGAACACTGAAGCTTTCTTT.

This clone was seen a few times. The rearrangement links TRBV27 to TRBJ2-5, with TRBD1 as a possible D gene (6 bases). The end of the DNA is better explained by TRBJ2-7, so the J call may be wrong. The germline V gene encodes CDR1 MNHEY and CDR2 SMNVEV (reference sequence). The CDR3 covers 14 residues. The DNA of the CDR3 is TGTGCCAGCAGTGGACAGCAAAACCACTACGAGCAGTACTTC. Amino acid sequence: CASSGQQNHYEQYF.

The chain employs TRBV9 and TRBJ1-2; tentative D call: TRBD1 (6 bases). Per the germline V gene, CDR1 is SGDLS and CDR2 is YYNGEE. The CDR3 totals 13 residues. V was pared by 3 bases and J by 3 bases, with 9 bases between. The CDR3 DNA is TGTGCCAGCAGCGCAGGGGACGACTATGGCTACACCTTC. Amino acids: CASSAGDDYGYTF.